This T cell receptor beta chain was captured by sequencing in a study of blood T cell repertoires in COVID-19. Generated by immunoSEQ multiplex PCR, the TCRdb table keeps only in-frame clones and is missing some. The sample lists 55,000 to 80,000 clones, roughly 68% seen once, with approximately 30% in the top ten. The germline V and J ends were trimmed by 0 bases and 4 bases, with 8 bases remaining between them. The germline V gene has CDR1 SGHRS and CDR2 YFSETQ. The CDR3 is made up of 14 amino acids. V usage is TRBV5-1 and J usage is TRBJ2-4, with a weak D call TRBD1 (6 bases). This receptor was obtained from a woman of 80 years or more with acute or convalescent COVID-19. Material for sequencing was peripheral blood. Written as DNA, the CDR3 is TGCGCCAGCAGCTTGGAACAGGGAAAAAACATTCAGTACTTC. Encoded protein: CASSLEQGKNIQYF.